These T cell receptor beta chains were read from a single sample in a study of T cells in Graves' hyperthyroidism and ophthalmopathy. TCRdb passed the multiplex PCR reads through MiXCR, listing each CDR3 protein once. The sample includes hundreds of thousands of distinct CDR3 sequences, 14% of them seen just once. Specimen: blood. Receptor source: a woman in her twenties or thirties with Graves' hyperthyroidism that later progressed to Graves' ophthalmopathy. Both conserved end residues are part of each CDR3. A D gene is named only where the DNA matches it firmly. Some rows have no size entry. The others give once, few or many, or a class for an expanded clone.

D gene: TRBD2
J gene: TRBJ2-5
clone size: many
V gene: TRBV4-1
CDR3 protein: CASSRAGTERSETQYF
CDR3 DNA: TGCGCCAGCAGCCGAGCGGGAACGGAAAGGTCGGAGACCCAGTACTTC

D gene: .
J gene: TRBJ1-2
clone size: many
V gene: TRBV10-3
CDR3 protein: CAISETDGHGYTF
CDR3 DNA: TGTGCCATCAGTGAGACGGACGGTCATGGCTACACCTTC

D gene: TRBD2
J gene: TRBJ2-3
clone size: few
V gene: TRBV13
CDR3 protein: CASSWGLAAVVETQYF
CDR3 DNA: TGTGCCAGCAGCTGGGGACTAGCGGCAGTGGTCGAGACGCAGTATTTT

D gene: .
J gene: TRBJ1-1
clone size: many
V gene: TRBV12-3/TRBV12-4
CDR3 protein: CASSTRNTEAFF
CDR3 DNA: TGTGCCAGCAGTACCAGGAACACTGAAGCTTTCTTT

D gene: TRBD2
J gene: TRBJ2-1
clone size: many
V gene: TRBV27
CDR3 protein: CASSSPLAGGPPGNEQFF
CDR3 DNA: TGTGCCAGCAGTTCACCTCTAGCGGGAGGGCCCCCTGGCAATGAGCAGTTCTTC

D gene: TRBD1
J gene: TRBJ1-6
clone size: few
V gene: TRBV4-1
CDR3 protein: CASSLNRPGQGESPLHF
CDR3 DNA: TGCGCCAGCAGCCTTAACAGACCGGGACAGGGGGAATCACCCCTCCACTTT

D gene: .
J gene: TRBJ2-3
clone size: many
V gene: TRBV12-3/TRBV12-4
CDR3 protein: CASSLLVSGDSYSTDTQYF
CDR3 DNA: TGTGCCAGCAGTCTTCTGGTCAGCGGGGACAGCTATAGCACAGATACGCAGTATTTT

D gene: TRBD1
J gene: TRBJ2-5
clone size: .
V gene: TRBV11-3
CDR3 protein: CASSLAAGQGMEETQYF
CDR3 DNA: TGTGCCAGCAGCTTAGCGGCGGGACAGGGGATGGAAGAGACCCAGTACTTC

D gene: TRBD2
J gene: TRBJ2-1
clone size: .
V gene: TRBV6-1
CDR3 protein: CASSEAGLIGLAAYNEQFF
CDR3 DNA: TGTGCCAGCAGTGAAGCAGGACTAATCGGGCTAGCGGCCTACAATGAGCAGTTCTTC

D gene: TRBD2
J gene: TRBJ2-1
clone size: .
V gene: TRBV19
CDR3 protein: CASRKGIAGGLEQFF
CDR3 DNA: TGTGCCAGTAGAAAGGGAATAGCGGGAGGCCTTGAGCAGTTCTTC

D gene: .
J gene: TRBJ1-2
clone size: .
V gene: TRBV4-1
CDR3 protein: CASSQEIGGYTF
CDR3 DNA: TGCGCCAGCAGCCAAGAGATCGGTGGCTACACCTTC

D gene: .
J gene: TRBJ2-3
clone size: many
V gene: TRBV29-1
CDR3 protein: CSVERGSTDTQYF
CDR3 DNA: TGCAGCGTTGAGAGGGGTAGCACAGATACGCAGTATTTT

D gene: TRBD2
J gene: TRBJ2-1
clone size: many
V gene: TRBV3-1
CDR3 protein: CASSGLSSGRRKTYNEQFF
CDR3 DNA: TGTGCCAGCAGCGGGCTGAGTAGCGGGAGGAGGAAGACCTACAATGAGCAGTTCTTC

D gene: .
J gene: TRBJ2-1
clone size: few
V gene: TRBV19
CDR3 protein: CASSRQDLGGDEQFF
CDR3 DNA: TGTGCCAGTAGTAGACAGGATTTGGGTGGCGATGAGCAGTTCTTC

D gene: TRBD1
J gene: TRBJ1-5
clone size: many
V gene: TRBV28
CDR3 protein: CASTVAGTGIRQPQHF
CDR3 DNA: TGTGCCAGCACCGTAGCCGGGACAGGGATTAGACAGCCCCAGCATTTT

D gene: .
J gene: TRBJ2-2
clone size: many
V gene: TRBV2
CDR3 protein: CASSERTWAGELFF
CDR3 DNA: TGTGCCAGCAGTGAAAGGACCTGGGCCGGGGAGCTGTTTTTT

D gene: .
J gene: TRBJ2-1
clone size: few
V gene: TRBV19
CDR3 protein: CASSIVGSRTSYNEQFF
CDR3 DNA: TGTGCCAGTAGTATAGTAGGGAGCCGAACGTCCTACAATGAGCAGTTCTTC

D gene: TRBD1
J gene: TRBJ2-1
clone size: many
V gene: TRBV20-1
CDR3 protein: CSARGQGAVYNEQFF
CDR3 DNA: TGCAGTGCTAGGGGACAGGGGGCCGTATACAATGAGCAGTTCTTC

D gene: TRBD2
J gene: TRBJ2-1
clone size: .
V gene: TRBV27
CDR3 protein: CASSSLWTSGRNEQFF
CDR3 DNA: TGTGCCAGCAGTTCCCTCTGGACTAGCGGGAGAAATGAGCAGTTCTTC

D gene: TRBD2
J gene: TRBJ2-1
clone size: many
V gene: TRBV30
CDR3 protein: CAWSGLAGLEQFF
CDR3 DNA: TGTGCCTGGAGCGGACTAGCGGGTCTTGAGCAGTTCTTC

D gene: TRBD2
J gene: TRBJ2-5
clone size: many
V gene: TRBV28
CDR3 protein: CASSLAPSGPQETQYF
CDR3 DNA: TGTGCCAGCAGTCTGGCTCCTAGCGGGCCCCAAGAGACCCAGTACTTC

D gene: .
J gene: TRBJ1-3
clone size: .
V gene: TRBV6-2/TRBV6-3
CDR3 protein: CASRGVNGNTIYF
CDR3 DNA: TGTGCCAGCCGGGGGGTAAATGGAAACACCATATATTTT

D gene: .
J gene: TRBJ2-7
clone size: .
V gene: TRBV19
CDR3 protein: CASSIRRGLSYEQYF
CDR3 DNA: TGTGCCAGTAGTATTCGGCGGGGACTTTCCTACGAGCAGTACTTC

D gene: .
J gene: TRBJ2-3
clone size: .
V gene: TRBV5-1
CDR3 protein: CASSLAAYTDTQYF
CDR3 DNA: TGCGCCAGCAGCTTGGCGGCTTACACAGATACGCAGTATTTT

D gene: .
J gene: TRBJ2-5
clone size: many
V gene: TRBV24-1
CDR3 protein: CATSDRALGQETQYF
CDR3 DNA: TGTGCCACCAGTGATAGGGCACTGGGACAAGAGACCCAGTACTTC

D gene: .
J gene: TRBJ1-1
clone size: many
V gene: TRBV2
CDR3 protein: CASSEGGNTEAFF
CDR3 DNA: TGTGCCAGCAGTGAAGGGGGGAACACTGAAGCTTTCTTT